This T cell receptor (beta chain) is from a study of molecular identifiers for immune sequencing clone quantification. TCRdb redid the calling of the PCR reads with MiXCR, one entry per CDR3 protein. The sample consists of roughly 90,000 distinct CDR3 sequences, 15% to 20% of them appearing once. This clonotype has ten or more counts. This receptor was identified in a human donor in good health. Some libraries in this study had Jurkat cell RNA spiked in. Sequenced material: naive CD8+ T cells from blood, with Jurkat cell RNA spiked in. Subset in this sample: FACS-sorted CD8+CD4-CCR7+CD45RA+ naive T cells.

CDR3 sequence: CAISESQGGETQYF. For the CDR3, the DNA is TGTGCCATCAGTGAGTCACAGGGCGGTGAGACCCAGTACTTC. The chain recombines TRBV10-3 with TRBJ2-5; TRBD1 is a possible D gene (6 bases). Germline-derived CDR1 and CDR2 are ENHRY and SYGVKD. V was pared by 0 bases and J by 5 bases, with 10 bases between. The CDR3 is 14 amino acids.